The 10 T cell receptor beta chains below were found in one sample sequenced in a study of blood T cell repertoires in COVID-19. Here immunoSEQ multiplex PCR was the method, and the copy in TCRdb shows in-frame clones only, minus some. Among hundreds of thousands of clones listed, roughly four fifths were seen once. Sequencing was done on a sample of peripheral blood. The receptors derive from a woman older than 75 with acute or convalescent COVID-19.

This clone has just one count. This chain links TRBV11-3 with TRBJ2-1; D perhaps matches TRBD2 (5 bases). CDR1 and CDR2 from the germline V gene are SGHNT and YENEEA. V was pared by 5 bases and J by 0 bases, with 14 bases between. CDR3 length: 16 amino acids. In nucleotides, the CDR3 is TGTGCCAGCAGCCCCGACCGGGATCACTCCTACAATGAGCAGTTCTTC. The encoded protein is CASSPDRDHSYNEQFF.

The CDR3 DNA reads as TGTGCCAGCAGCTTAGTAGTTTCTAGCGGGGGGGCCGGGAAAGAGACCCAGTACTTC. Amino acid sequence: CASSLVVSSGGAGKETQYF. The rearrangement joins TRBV11-2 to TRBJ2-5; 12 bases agree with TRBD2. The CDR3 has 19 residues. Per the germline V gene, CDR1 is SGHAT and CDR2 is FQNNGV. The V gene end was trimmed by 1 base and the J gene end by 3 bases; junction bases not matched to a gene: 12.

This clone was seen more than once but under ten times. The chain employs TRBV5-8 and TRBJ1-1, with 7 bases that match TRBD1. Germline V gene sequence: CDR1 SGHTS, CDR2 YDEGEE. This CDR3 region has 13 residues. The trim removed 1 base at V and 4 bases at J, leaving 1 base unmatched. The CDR3 loop reads CASSLNRGTEAFF. The CDR3 DNA is TGTGCCAGCAGCTTGAACAGGGGCACTGAAGCTTTCTTT.

V is TRBV9 and J is TRBJ2-1; 9 bases align to TRBD1. V trimming: 0 bases; J trimming: 2 bases; junction bases outside the gene matches: 3. Germline V gene data show CDR1 as SGDLS and CDR2 as YYNGEE. This CDR3 contains 16 residues. CDR3 sequence (DNA): TGTGCCAGCAGCGTAGTGGGACAGGGAACCTACAATGAGCAGTTCTTC. Encoded protein: CASSVVGQGTYNEQFF. The variable domain in full, with the rest retrieved from reference TRBV9 and TRBJ2-1, is DSGVTQTPKHLITATGQRVTLRCSPRSGDLSVYWYQQSLDQGLQFLIQYYNGEERAKGNILERFSAQQFPDLHSELNLSSLELGDSALYFCASSVVGQGTYNEQFFGPGTRLTVL.

The rearrangement joins TRBV10-1 to TRBJ2-3; 11 bases line up with TRBD2. This CDR3 comprises 14 residues. Per germline, CDR1 WNHNN and CDR2 SYGVQD (reference sequence). V was clipped by 8 bases and J by 2 bases; unmatched bases: 3. This CDR3 is CASLAGGFTDTQYF. CDR3 DNA sequence: TGCGCCAGCTTAGCGGGGGGGTTCACAGATACGCAGTATTTT.

The chain combines TRBV18 with TRBJ2-7; 9 nucleotides align to TRBD1. J was trimmed by 6 bases and V by 4 bases; bases with no gene match: 10. The CDR3 spans 15 residues. Germline loops: CDR1 KGHSH, CDR2 LQKENI. Here the CDR3 DNA reads TGTGCCAGCTCACTTCGGGGGACAGGGCTCTCCGAGCAGTACTTC. As protein: CASSLRGTGLSEQYF.

This clone came up once. The V gene is TRBV10-2, the J gene TRBJ1-5, with TRBD1 matching 10 bases. V trimming: 5 bases; J trimming: 2 bases; junction bases outside the gene matches: 6. Germline CDR1 reads WSHSY; CDR2 reads SAAADI. The CDR3 has 16 amino acids. The CDR3 nucleotides are TGCGCCAGCAGTAACACCGGGACAGGGGGCAATCAGCCCCAGCATTTT. Translating gives CASSNTGTGGNQPQHF.

The chain links TRBV5-8 to TRBJ1-1, with 10 bases that match TRBD1. The CDR3 consists of 18 residues. Germline CDR1 reads SGHTS; CDR2 reads YDEGEE. The J segment lost 11 bases and the V segment lost 0 bases, leaving 19 bases of the junction unmatched. DNA for the CDR3: TGTGCCAGCAGCTTGGCATTGGCTGGGACAGGGGCTTTAATCCCGGCTTTCTTT. Translated, it gives CASSLALAGTGALIPAFF.

This clone has only a few counts. The V call is TRBV3-1 (or the pseudogene TRBV3-2), the J call TRBJ2-1; D remains ambiguous. CDR3 size: 13 residues. The V gene's germline CDR1 is LGHDT and CDR2 YNNKEL (reference sequence). V lost 4 bases and J lost 4, with 8 bases in between. CDR3: CASSPLSYNEQFF. In nucleotides, the CDR3 is TGTGCCAGCAGCCCCTTGTCTTACAATGAGCAGTTCTTC.

This rearrangement joins TRBV6-5 to TRBJ2-7, with D perhaps matching TRBD1 (5 bases). The CDR3 has 13 amino acids. V shed 6 bases and J shed 2 bases, with 11 bases lying between them. CDR1 and CDR2 from the germline V gene are MNHEY and SVGAGI. The CDR3 is CASSHPGPYEQYF. CDR3 bases: TGTGCCAGCAGCCACCCAGGGCCCTACGAGCAGTACTTC.